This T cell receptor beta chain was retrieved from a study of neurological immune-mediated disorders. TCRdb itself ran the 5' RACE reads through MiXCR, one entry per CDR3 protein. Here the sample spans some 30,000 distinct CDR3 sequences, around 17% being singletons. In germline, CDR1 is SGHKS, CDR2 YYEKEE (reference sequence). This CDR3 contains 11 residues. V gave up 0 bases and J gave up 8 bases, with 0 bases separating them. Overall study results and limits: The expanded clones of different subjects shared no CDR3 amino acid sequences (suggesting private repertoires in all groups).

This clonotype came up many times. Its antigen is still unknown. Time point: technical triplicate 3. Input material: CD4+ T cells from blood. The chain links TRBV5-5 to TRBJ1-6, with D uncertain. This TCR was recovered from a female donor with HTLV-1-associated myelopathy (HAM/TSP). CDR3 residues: CASSLDSPLHF. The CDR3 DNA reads TGTGCCAGCAGCTTGGATTCACCCCTCCACTTT.